This T cell receptor (beta chain) derives from a study of esophageal squamous cell carcinoma under preoperative chemotherapy. Study at large: TCR repertoires were profiled from both peripheral blood T cells and tumor-infiltrating lymphocytes.

To note about this clonotype: Its antigen is unidentified.

Study-wide results and limits: After paclitaxel-nedaplatin, abundant clones were more likely to contract than amplify. Chemotherapy was followed by significantly higher TCR diversity in peripheral T cells only, not tumor-infiltrating lymphocytes.

One entry per CDR3 protein results from TCRdb running MiXCR on the PCR reads. This sample carries around 12,000 distinct CDR3 sequences, around half of them seen once, and the ten largest clones take over 15%. Time point described: before preoperative PTX-NDP chemotherapy. Preoperative chemotherapy with paclitaxel-nedaplatin was given to patients before surgery. This CDR3 contains 14 residues. The V gene lost 2 bases and the J gene lost 4 bases, with 10 bases spanning the gap. This receptor was taken from a human donor with esophageal squamous cell carcinoma. The donor label of this sample is uncertain. V and J are TRBV12-3 or TRBV12-4 and TRBJ2-3; D is ambiguous. Sampling was done from a patient given preoperative chemotherapy. The CDR3 coding sequence is TGTGCCAGCAGTTTAATCTATCGGCCAGATACGCAGTATTTT. Protein product: CASSLIYRPDTQYF.